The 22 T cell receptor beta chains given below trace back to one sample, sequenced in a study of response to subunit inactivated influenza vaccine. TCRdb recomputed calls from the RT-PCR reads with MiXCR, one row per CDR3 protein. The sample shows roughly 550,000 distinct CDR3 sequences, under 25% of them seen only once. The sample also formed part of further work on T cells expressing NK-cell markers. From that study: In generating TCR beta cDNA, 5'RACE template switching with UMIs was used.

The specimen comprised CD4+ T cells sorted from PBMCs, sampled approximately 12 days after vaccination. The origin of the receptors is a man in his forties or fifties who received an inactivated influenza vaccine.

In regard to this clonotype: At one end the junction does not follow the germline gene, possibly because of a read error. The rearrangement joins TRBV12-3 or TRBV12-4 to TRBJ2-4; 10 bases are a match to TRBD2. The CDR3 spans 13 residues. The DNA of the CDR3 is TGTGCCAGCAGTTTCGGACTAGCGGAGCCCTTCCACTTC. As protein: CASSFGLAEPFHF.

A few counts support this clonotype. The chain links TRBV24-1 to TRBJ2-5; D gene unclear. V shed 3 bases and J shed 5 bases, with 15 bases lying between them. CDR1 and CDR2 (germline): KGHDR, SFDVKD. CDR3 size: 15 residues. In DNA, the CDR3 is TGTGCCACCAGTGATGGGATCCCAGATGTGGAGACCCAGTACTTC. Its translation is CATSDGIPDVETQYF.

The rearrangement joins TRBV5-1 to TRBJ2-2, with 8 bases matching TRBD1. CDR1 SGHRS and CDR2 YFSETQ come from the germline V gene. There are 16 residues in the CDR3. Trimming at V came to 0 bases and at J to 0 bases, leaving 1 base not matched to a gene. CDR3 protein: CASSLDRGSNTGELFF. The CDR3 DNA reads TGCGCCAGCAGCTTGGACAGGGGGTCGAACACCGGGGAGCTGTTTTTT.

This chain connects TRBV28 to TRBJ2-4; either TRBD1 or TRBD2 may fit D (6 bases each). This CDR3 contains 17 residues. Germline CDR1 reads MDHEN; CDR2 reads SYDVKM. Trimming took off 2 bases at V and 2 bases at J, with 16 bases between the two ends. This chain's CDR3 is CASSLVSQGRTKNIQYF. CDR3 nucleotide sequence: TGTGCCAGCAGTTTAGTATCCCAGGGGAGGACCAAAAACATTCAGTACTTC.

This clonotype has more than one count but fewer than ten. As DNA, the CDR3 is TGTGCCAGCAGCCAAGATCCCGGGACTAGCGTGAGCACAGATACGCAGTATTTT. Its translation is CASSQDPGTSVSTDTQYF. The chain couples TRBV4-2 to TRBJ2-3, with TRBD2 identical over 10 bases. With 0 bases clipped from V and 0 bases from J, the junction kept 6 bases outside the gene matches. The CDR3 has 18 residues. Germline V gives CDR1 LGHNA, CDR2 YNFKEQ.

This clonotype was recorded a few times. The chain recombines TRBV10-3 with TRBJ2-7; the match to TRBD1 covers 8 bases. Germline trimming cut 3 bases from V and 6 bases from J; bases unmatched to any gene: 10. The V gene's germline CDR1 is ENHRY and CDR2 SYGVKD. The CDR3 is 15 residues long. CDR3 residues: CAISEAGGLSGEQYF. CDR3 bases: TGTGCCATCAGTGAAGCAGGGGGCCTCTCGGGCGAGCAGTACTTC.

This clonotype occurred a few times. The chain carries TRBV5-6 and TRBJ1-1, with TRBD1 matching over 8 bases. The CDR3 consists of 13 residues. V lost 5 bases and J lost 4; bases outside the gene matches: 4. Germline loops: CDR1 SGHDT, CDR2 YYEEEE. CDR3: CASSWTGSTEAFF. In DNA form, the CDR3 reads TGTGCCAGCAGTTGGACAGGGTCCACTGAAGCTTTCTTT.

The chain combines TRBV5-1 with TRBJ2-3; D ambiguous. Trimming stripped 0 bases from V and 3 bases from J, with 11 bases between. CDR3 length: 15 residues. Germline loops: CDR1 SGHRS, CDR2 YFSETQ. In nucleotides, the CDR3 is TGCGCCAGCAGCTTGGGGCTGGAAGGAACAGATACGCAGTATTTT. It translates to CASSLGLEGTDTQYF.

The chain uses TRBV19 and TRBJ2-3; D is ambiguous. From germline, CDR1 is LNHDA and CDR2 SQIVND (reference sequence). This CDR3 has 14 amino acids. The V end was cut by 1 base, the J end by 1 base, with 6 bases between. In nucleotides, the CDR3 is TGTGCCAGTAGTATAGGCCCAGGCACAGATACGCAGTATTTT. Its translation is CASSIGPGTDTQYF.

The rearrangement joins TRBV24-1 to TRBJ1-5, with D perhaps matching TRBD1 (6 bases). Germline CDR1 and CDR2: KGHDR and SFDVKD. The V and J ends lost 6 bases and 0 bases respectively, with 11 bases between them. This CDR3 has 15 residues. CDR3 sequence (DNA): TGTGCCACCAGTTCTGACAGGTATAGCAATCAGCCCCAGCATTTT. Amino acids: CATSSDRYSNQPQHF.

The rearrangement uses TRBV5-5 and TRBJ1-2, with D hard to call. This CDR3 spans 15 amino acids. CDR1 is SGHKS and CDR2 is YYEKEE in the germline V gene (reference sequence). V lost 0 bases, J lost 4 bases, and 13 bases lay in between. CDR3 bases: TGTGCCAGCAGCTTGGCGGAGCCGAACGCCTATGGCTACACCTTC. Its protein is CASSLAEPNAYGYTF.

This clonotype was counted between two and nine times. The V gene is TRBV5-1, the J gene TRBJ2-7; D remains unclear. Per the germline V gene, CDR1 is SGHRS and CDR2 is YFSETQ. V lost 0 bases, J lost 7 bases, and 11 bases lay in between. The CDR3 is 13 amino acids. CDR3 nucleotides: TGCGCCAGCAGCTTGGACGGTCAGCTTGAGCAGTACTTC. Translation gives CASSLDGQLEQYF.

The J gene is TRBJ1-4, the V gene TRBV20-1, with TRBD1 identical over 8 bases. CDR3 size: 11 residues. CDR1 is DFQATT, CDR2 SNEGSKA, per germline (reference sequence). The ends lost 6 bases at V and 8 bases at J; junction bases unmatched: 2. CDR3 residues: CSARDREKLFF. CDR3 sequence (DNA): TGCAGTGCCCGGGACAGGGAAAAACTGTTTTTT.

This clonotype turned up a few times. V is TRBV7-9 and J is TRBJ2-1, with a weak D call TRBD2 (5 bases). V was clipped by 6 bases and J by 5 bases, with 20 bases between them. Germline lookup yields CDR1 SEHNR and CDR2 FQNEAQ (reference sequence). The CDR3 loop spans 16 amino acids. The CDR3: CASSWPAGRPNNEQFF. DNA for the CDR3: TGTGCCAGCAGTTGGCCGGCGGGCAGACCGAACAATGAGCAGTTCTTC.

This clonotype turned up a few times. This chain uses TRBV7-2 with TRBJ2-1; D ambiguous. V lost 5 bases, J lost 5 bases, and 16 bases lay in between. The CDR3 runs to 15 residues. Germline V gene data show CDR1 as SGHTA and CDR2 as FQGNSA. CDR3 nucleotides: TGTGCCAGCAGCAACACTCCGAACAAGAACAATGAGCAGTTCTTC. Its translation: CASSNTPNKNNEQFF.

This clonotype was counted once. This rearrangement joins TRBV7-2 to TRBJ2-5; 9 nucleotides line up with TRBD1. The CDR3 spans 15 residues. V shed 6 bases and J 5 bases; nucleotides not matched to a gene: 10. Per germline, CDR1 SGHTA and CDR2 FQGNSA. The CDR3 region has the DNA TGTGCCAGCAGTTCGAGACAGGGGGGTTGGGAGACCCAGTACTTC. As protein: CASSSRQGGWETQYF.

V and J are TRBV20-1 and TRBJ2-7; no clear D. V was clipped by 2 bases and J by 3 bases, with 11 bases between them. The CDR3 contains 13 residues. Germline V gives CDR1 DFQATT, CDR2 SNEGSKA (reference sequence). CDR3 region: CSARPLRNYEQYF. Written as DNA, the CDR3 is TGCAGTGCTAGACCCCTTCGGAACTACGAGCAGTACTTC.

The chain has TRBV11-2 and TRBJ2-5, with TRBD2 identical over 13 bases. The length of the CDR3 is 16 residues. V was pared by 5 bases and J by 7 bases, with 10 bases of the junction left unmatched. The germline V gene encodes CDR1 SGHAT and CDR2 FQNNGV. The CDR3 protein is CASSLELAGGPGTQYF. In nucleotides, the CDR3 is TGTGCCAGCAGCCTGGAACTAGCGGGGGGGCCGGGGACCCAGTACTTC.

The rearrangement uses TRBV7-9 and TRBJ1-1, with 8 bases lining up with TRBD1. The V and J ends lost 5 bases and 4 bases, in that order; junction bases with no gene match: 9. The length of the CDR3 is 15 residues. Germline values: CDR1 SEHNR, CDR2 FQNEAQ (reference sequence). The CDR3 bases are TGTGCCAGCAGCCTCGGACAGGGAAGGAGCACTGAAGCTTTCTTT. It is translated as CASSLGQGRSTEAFF.

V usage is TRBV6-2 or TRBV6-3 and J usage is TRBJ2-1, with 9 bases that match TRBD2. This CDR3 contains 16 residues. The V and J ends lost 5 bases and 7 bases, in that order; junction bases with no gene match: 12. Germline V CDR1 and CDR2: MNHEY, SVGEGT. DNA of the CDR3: TGTGCCAGCAGTACCCTCGGGCGGGGGGGCCAAAATGAGCAGTTCTTC. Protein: CASSTLGRGGQNEQFF.

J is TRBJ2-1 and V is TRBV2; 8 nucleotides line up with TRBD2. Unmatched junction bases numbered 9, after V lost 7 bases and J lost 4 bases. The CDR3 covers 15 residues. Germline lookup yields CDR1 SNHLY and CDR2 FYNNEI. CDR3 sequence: CASKVLSGGYNEQFF. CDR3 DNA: TGTGCCAGCAAGGTTCTGAGCGGGGGTTACAATGAGCAGTTCTTC.

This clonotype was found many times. CDR3 in amino acids: CASRMSGVYNEQFF. DNA of the CDR3: TGTGCCAGCAGGATGAGCGGGGTTTACAATGAGCAGTTCTTC. V and J are TRBV2 and TRBJ2-1; 7 positions agree with TRBD2. Trimming cost V 6 bases and J 4 bases; bases outside gene matches: 6. The CDR3 has 14 residues. Germline loops: CDR1 SNHLY, CDR2 FYNNEI.